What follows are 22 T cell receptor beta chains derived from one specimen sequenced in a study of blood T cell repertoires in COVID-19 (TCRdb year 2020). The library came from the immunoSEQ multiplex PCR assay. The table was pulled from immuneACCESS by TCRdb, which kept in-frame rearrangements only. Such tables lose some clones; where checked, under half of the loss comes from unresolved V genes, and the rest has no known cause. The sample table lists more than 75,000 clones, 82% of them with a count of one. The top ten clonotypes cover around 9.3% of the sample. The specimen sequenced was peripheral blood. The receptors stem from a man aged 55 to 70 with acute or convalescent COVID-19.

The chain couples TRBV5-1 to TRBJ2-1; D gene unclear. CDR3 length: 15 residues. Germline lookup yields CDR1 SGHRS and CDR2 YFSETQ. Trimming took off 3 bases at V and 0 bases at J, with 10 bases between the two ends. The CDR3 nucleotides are TGCGCCAGCAGCTCAGGATACAACTCCTACAATGAGCAGTTCTTC. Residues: CASSSGYNSYNEQFF.

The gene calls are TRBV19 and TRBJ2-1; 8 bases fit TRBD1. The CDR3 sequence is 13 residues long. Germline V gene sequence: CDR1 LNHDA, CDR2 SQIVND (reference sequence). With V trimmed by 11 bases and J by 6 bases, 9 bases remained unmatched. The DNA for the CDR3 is TGTGCCGCCAAAGGACAGGGAGCCAATGAGCAGTTCTTC. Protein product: CAAKGQGANEQFF.

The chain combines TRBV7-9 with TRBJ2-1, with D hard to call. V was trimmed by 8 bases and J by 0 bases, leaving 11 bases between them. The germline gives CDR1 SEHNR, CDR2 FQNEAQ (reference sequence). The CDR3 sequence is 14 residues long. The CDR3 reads CASAAQSSYNEQFF. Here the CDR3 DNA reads TGTGCCAGCGCCGCACAGAGCTCCTACAATGAGCAGTTCTTC. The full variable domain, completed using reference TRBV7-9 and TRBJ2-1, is DTGVSQNPRHKITKRGQNVTFRCDPISEHNRLYWYRQTLGQGPEFLTYFQNEAQLEKSRLLSDRFSAERPKGSFSTLEIQRTEQGDSAMYLCASAAQSSYNEQFFGPGTRLTVL.

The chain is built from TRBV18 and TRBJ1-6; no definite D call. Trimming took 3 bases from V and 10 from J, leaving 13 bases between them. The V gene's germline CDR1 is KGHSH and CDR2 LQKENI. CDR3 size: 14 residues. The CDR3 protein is CASSPVGAVSPLHF. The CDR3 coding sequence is TGTGCCAGCTCACCGGTGGGAGCGGTCTCACCCCTCCACTTT.

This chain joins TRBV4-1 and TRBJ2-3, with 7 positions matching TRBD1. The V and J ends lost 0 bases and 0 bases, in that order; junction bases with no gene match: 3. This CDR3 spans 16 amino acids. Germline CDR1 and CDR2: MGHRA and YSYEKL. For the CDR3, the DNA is TGCGCCAGCAGCCAAGATGAGGGGGCGAGCACAGATACGCAGTATTTT. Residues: CASSQDEGASTDTQYF.

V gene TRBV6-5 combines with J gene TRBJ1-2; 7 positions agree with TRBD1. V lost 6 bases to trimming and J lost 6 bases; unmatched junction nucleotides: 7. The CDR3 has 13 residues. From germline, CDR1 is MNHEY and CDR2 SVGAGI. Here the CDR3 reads CASRPQGRDGYTF. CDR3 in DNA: TGTGCCAGCAGACCACAGGGGCGGGATGGCTACACCTTC.

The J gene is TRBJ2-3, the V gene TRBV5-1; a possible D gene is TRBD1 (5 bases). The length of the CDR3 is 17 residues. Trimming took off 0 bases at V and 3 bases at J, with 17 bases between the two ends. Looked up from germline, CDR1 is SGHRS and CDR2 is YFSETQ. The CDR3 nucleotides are TGCGCCAGCAGCTTGGGTCCGGCCTCGGCAGGGACAGATACGCAGTATTTT. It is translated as CASSLGPASAGTDTQYF.

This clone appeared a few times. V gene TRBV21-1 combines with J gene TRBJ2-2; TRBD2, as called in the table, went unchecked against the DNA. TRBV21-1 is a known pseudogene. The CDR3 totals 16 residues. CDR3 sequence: CASSLGLATNTGELFF. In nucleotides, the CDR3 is TGTGCCAGCAGCCTGGGACTAGCCACGAACACCGGGGAGCTGTTTTTT.

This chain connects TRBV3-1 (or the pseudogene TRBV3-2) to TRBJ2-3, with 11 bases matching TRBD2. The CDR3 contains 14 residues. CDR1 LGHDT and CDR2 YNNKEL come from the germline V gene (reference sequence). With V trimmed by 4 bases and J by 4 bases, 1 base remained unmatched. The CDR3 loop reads CASSLAGGPDTQYF. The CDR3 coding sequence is TGTGCCAGCAGCCTAGCGGGGGGGCCAGATACGCAGTATTTT.

CDR3 DNA sequence: TGTGCCAGCAGCTTCCAGCCACGGGGGGGAGACGAGCAGTACTTC. This sequence encodes CASSFQPRGGDEQYF. The V gene is TRBV7-2, the J gene TRBJ2-7; 8 nucleotides align to TRBD2. The CDR3 is 15 amino acids. Germline CDR1 SGHTA, CDR2 FQGNSA. Germline trimming cut 3 bases from V and 5 bases from J; bases unmatched to any gene: 9.

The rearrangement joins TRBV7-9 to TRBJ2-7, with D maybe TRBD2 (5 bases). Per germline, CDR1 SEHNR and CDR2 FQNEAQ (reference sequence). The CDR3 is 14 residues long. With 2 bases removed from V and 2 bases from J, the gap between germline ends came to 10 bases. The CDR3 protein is CASSLTSGTYEQYF. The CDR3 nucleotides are TGTGCCAGCAGCTTAACCAGCGGCACCTACGAGCAGTACTTC.

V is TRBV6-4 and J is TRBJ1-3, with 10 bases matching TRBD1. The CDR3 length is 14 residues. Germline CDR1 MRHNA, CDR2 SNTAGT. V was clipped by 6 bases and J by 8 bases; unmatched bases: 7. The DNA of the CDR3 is TGTGCCAGCAGCCGGGACAGGGGTTCGGACACCATATATTTT. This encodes CASSRDRGSDTIYF.

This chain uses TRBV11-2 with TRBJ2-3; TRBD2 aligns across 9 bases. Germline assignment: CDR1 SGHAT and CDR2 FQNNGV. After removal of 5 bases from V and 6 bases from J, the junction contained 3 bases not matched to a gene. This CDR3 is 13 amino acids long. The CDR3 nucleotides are TGTGCCAGCAGCCCGACTAGCGGCGATACGCAGTATTTT. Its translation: CASSPTSGDTQYF.

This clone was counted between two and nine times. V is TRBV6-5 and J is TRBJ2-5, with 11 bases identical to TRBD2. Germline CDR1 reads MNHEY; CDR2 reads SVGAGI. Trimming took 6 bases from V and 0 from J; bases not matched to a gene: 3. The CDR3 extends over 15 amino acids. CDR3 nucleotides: TGTGCCAGCAGGAGACTAGCGGGGAACCAAGAGACCCAGTACTTC. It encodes CASRRLAGNQETQYF.

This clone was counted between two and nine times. The CDR3 DNA is TGTGCCAGCAGTTATAGCGGGGGGGCATCCGGGGAGCTGTTTTTT. It yields the protein CASSYSGGASGELFF. V and J are TRBV27 and TRBJ2-2; 11 bases line up with TRBD2. The CDR3 contains 15 residues. V dropped 4 bases and J dropped 6; count of bases not matched to a gene: 4. The germline V gene encodes CDR1 MNHEY and CDR2 SMNVEV (reference sequence).

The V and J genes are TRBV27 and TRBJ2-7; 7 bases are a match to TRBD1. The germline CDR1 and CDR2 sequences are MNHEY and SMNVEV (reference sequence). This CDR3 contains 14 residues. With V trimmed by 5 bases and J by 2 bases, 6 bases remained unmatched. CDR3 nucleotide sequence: TGTGCCAGCAGTCCCGGACAGGTACCCTACGAGCAGTACTTC. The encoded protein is CASSPGQVPYEQYF.

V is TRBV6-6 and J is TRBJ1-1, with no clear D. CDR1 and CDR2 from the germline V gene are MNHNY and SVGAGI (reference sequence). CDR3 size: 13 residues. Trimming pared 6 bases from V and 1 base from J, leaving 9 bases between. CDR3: CASRLTENTEAFF. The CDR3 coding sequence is TGTGCCAGCAGACTAACTGAGAACACTGAAGCTTTCTTT.

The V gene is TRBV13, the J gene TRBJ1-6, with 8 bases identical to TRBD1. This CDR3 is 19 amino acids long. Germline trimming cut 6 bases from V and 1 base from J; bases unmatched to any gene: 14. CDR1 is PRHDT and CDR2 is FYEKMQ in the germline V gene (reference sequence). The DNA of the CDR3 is TGTGCCAGCAGGCCAGGGGGCCGGGACAGGTGGTCCTATAATTCACCCCTCCACTTT. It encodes CASRPGGRDRWSYNSPLHF.

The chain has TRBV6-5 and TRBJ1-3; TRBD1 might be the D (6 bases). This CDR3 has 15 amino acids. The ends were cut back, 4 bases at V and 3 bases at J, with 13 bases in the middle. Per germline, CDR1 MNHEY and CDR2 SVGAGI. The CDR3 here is CASSFVQGYGNTIYF. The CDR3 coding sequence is TGTGCCAGCAGTTTCGTACAGGGTTATGGAAACACCATATATTTT.

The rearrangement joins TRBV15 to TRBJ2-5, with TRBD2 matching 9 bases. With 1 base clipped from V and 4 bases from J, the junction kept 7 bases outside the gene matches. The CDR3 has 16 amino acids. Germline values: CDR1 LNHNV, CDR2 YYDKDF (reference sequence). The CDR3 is CATSRAGSGGPETQYF. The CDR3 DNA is TGTGCCACCAGCAGAGCCGGAAGCGGGGGGCCAGAGACCCAGTACTTC.

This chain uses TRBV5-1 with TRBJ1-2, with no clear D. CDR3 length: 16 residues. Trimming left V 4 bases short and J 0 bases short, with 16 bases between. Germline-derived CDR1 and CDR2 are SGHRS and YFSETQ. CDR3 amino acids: CASSPSRSSANYGYTF. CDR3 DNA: TGCGCCAGCAGCCCCTCTCGATCCTCAGCTAACTATGGCTACACCTTC.

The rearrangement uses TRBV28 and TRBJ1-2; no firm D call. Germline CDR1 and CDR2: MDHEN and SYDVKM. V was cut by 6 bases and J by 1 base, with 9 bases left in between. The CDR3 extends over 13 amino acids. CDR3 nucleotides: TGTGCCAGCAGGGTTACATATAACTATGGCTACACCTTC. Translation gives CASRVTYNYGYTF.